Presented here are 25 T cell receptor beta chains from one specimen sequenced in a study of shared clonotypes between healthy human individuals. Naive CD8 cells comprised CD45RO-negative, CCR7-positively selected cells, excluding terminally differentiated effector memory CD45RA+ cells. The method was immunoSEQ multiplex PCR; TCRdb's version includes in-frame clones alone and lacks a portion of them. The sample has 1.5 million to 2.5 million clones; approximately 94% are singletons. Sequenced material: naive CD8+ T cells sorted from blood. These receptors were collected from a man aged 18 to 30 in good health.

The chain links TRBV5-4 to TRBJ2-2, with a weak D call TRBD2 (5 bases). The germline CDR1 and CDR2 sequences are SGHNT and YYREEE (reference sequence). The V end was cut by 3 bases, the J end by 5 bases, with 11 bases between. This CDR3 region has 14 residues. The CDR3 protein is CASSWWTGTGELFF. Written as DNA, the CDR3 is TGTGCCAGCAGCTGGTGGACTGGAACCGGGGAGCTGTTTTTT.

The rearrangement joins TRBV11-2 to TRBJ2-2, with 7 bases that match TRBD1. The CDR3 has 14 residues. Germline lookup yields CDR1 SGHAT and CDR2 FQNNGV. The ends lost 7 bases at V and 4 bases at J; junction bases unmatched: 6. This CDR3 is CASTRQGSTGELFF. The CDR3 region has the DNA TGTGCCAGCACCCGACAGGGTTCCACCGGGGAGCTGTTTTTT.

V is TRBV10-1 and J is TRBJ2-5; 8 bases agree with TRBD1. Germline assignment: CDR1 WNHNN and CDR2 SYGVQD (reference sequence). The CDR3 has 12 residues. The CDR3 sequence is CAEQGAGETQYF. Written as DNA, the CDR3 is TGCGCAGAGCAGGGGGCGGGGGAGACCCAGTACTTC.

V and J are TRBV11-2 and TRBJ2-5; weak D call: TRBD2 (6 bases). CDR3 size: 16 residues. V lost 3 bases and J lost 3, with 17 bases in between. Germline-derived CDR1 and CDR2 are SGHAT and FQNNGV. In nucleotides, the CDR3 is TGTGCCAGCAGCTTCCCGGAACTAGCCCCGGAAGAGACCCAGTACTTC. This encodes CASSFPELAPEETQYF.

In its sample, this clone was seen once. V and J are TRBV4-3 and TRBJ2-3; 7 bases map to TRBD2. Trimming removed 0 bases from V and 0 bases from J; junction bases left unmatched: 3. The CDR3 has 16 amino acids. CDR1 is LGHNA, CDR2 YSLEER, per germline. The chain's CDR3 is CASSQEAGFSTDTQYF. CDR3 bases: TGCGCCAGCAGCCAAGAAGCGGGATTTAGCACAGATACGCAGTATTTT.

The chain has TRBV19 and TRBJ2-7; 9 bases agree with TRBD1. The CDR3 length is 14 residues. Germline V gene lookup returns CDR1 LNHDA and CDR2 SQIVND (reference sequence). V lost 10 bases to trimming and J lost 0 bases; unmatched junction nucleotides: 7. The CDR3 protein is CATSGQGSSYEQYF. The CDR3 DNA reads TGTGCCACCTCCGGACAGGGGAGCTCCTACGAGCAGTACTTC.

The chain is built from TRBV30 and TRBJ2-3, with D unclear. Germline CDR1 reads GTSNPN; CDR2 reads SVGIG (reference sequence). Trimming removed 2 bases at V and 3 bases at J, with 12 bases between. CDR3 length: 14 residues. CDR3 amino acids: CAWSTLGNTDTQYF. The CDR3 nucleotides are TGTGCCTGGAGTACGTTGGGGAATACAGATACGCAGTATTTT.

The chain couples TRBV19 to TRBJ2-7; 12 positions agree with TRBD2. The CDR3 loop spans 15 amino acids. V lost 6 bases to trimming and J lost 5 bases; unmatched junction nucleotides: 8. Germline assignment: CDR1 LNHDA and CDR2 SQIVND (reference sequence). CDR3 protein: CASSNRLAGDDEQYF. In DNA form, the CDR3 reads TGTGCCAGTAGCAACAGACTAGCGGGGGATGACGAGCAGTACTTC.

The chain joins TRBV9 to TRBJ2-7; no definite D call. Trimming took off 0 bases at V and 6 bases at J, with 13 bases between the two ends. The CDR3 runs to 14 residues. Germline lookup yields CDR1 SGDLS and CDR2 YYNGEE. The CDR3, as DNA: TGTGCCAGCAGCGTAGACGGCTATTCGTCCGAGCAGTACTTC. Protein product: CASSVDGYSSEQYF.

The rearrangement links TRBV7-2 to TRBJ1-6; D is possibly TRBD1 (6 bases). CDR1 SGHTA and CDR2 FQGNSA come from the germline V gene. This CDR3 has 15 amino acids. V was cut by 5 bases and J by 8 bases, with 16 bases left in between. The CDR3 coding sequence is TGTGCCAGCAGCCCCGCCGGGGGCGCCTATTCACCCCTCCACTTT. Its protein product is CASSPAGGAYSPLHF.

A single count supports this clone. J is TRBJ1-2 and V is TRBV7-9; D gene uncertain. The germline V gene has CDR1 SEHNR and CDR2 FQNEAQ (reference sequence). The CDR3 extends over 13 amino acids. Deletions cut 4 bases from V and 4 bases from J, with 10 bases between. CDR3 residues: CASSSTNFYGYTF. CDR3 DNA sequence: TGTGCCAGCAGCTCGACAAATTTCTATGGCTACACCTTC.

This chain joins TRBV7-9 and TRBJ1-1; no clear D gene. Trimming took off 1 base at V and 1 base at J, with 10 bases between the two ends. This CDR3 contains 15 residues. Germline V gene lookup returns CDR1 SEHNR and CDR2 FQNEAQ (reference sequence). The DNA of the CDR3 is TGTGCCAGCAGCTTAGGTACTGGGGAGAACACTGAAGCTTTCTTT. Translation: CASSLGTGENTEAFF.

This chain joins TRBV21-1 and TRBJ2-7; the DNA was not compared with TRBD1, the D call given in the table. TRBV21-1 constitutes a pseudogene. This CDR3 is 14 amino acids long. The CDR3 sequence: CASSPQGASYEQYF. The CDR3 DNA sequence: TGTGCCAGCAGCCCTCAGGGCGCCTCCTACGAGCAGTACTTC.

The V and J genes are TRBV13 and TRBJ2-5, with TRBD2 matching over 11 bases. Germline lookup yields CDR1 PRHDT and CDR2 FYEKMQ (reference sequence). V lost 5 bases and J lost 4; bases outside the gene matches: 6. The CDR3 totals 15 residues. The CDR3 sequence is CASSPLAGGGETQYF. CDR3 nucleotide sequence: TGTGCCAGCAGCCCCCTAGCGGGAGGAGGAGAGACCCAGTACTTC.

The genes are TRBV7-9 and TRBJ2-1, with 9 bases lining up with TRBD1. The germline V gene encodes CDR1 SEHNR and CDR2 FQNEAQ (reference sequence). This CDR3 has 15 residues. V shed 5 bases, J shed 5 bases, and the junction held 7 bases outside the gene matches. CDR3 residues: CASSPSQGANNEQFF. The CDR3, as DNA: TGTGCCAGCAGCCCCTCACAGGGGGCGAACAATGAGCAGTTCTTC.

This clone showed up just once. The CDR3 nucleotides are TGTGCCAGCAGCCTCGACAGCGAAACCTACGAGCAGTACTTC. It specifies CASSLDSETYEQYF. The chain combines TRBV6-5 with TRBJ2-7; perhaps TRBD1 as D (5 bases). CDR1 is MNHEY, CDR2 SVGAGI, per germline. CDR3 length equals 14 residues. The ends were cut back, 6 bases at V and 2 bases at J, with 14 bases in the middle.

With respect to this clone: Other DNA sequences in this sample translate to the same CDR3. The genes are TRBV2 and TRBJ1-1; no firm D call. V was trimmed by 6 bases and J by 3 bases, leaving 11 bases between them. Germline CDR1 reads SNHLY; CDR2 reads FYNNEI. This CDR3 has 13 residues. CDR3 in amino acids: CASRGLGDTEAFF. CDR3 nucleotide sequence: TGTGCCAGCAGGGGCCTCGGGGACACTGAAGCTTTCTTT. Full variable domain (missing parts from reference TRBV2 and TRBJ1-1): EPEVTQTPSHQVTQMGQEVILRCVPISNHLYFYWYRQILGQKVEFLVSFYNNEISEKSEIFDDQFSVERPDGSNFTLKIRSTKLEDSAMYFCASRGLGDTEAFFGQGTRLTVV.

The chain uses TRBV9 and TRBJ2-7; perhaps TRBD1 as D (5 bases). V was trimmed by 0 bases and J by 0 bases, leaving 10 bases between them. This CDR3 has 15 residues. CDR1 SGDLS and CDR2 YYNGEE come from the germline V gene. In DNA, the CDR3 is TGTGCCAGCAGCGTAGGAACAGGCAACTCCTACGAGCAGTACTTC. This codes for CASSVGTGNSYEQYF.

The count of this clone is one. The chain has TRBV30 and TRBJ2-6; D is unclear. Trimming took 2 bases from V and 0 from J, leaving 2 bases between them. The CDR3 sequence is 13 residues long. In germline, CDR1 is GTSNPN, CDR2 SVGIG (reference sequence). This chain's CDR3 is CAWSSSGANVLTF. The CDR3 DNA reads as TGTGCCTGGAGTAGCTCTGGGGCCAACGTCCTGACTTTC.

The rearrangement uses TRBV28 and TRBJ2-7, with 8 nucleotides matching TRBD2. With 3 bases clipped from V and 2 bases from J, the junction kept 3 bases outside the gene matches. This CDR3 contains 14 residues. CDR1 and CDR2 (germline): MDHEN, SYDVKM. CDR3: CASSFSRGAYEQYF. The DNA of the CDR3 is TGTGCCAGCAGTTTTTCGCGGGGGGCCTACGAGCAGTACTTC.

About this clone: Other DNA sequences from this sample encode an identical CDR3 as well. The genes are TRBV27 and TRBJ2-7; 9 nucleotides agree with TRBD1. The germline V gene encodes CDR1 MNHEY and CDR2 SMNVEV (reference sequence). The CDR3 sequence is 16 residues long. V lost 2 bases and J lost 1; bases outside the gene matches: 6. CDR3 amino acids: CASSLAPGTGSYEQYF. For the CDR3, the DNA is TGTGCCAGCAGTTTAGCCCCGGGGACAGGGTCCTACGAGCAGTACTTC.

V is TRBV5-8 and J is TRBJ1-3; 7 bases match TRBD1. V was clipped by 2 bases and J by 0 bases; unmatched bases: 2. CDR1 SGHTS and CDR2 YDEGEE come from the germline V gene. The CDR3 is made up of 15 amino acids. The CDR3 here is CASSLGGISGNTIYF. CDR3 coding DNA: TGTGCCAGCAGCTTAGGGGGCATCTCTGGAAACACCATATATTTT.

CDR3 protein: CASSLIGSGANVLTF. CDR3 nucleotides: TGTGCCAGCAGTTTAATCGGCTCTGGGGCCAACGTCCTGACTTTC. The chain combines TRBV28 with TRBJ2-6; D unresolved. Germline CDR1 MDHEN, CDR2 SYDVKM. Trimming shortened V by 2 bases and J by 0 bases, and 5 bases separated the two germline ends. This CDR3 region has 15 residues.

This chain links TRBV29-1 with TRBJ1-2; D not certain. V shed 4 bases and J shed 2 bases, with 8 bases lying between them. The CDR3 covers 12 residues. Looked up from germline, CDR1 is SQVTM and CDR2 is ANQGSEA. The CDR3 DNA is TGCAGCGTTGTCCGGGGAAACTATGGCTACACCTTC. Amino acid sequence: CSVVRGNYGYTF.

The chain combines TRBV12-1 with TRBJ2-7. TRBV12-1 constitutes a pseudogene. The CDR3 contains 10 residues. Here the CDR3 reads CASSFYEQYF. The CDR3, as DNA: TGTGCCAGCAGCTTTTACGAGCAGTACTTC.